This T cell receptor beta chain was identified during a study of blood T cells in healthy people across ages. Germline V gene sequence: CDR1 SGHRS, CDR2 YFSETQ. V was trimmed by 4 bases and J by 1 base, leaving 11 bases between them. This CDR3 is 14 amino acids long. This clonotype was seen at least ten times. Primers used in a second PCR of about 7 to 11 cycles were a sample-barcoded 5' primer and a J-beta primer mix. TCRdb processed the 5' RACE reads anew with MiXCR; each CDR3 protein has one entry. The sample includes some 930,000 distinct CDR3 sequences, under 35% of them seen just once. Sample donors were healthy Caucasian individuals that came from Russia, aged about 6 to 100. These same records also appear under a second study, on T cells of mothers and their children. That source reports: The TCR beta CDR3 read count exceeded 9 million for each mother and was a few million for each child.

V is TRBV5-1 and J is TRBJ2-5; TRBD1 might be the D (6 bases). The sequencing input was blood. The clonotype comes from a woman between 40 and 55 years old in good health. The CDR3 spells CASSRQGTQETQYF. CDR3 nucleotides: TGCGCCAGCAGCCGGCAGGGGACCCAAGAGACCCAGTACTTC.